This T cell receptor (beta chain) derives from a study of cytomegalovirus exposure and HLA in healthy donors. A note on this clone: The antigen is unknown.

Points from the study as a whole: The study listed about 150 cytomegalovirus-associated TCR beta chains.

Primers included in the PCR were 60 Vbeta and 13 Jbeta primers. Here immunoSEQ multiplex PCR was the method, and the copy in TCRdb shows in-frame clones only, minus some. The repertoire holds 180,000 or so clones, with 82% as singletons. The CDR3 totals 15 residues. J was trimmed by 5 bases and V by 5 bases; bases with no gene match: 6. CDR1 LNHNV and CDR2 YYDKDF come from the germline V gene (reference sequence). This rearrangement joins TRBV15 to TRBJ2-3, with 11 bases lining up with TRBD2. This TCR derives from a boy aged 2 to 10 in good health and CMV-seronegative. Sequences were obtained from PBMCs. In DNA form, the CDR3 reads TGTGCCACCAGCTTTAGCGGGGGGGCCAGAGATACGCAGTATTTT. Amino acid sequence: CATSFSGGARDTQYF.